This T cell receptor (beta chain) was observed in a study of spatial heterogeneity in lung cancer. Study background: Combinations of a unique TCR and a UMI were tallied in raw reads, and on average each appeared more than ten times.

CDR1 and CDR2 (germline): SGHTA, FQGNSA. The CDR3 contains 15 residues. Trimming removed 3 bases at V and 5 bases at J, with 14 bases between. In this sample, this clonotype turned up a few times. Time point of the sample: sample taken at primary tumor resection. The study sequenced unsorted whole RNA from tumor, nontumor lung or frozen PBMC. More than 70 TRACERx patients with early, untreated non-small cell lung cancer donated samples. Every molecule of TCR cDNA had its own unique molecular identifier. Each CDR3 protein gets one entry after TCRdb re-called the 5' RACE reads with MiXCR. Among about 39,000 distinct CDR3 sequences listed, around 5.8% were seen once.

This receptor was taken from a male donor with early-stage non-small cell lung cancer. This chain connects TRBV7-2 to TRBJ2-1; D is possibly TRBD2 (6 bases). The sample here was PBMCs, taken at surgery. This chain's CDR3 is CASSLGRGRNNEQFF. CDR3 bases: TGTGCCAGCAGCTTGGGGCGGGGCCGTAACAATGAGCAGTTCTTC.